These T cell receptor beta chains were read from a single sample in a study of OX40 agonist ivuxolimab in advanced cancers. Measured with immunoSEQ multiplex PCR; TCRdb has only the in-frame clones, and not every one. This repertoire shows approximately 25,000 clones, approximately 80% found once; its top ten account for roughly 18%. The specimen was CD4+ or CD8+ T cells sorted from blood, collected in a trial of the OX40 agonist ivuxolimab. These receptors originate from an adult with an advanced solid tumor such as melanoma, head and neck, liver or kidney cancer. The CDR3 runs from the conserved cysteine through the conserved F or W. The order of the fields is V gene, D gene, clone size, J gene, CDR3 DNA, CDR3 protein. D genes are given only for firm matches. Only some rows state a clone size, as once, few, many or a class for expanded clones.

TRBV7-3,TRBD2,NA,TRBJ2-5,TGTGCCAGCAGCCCTCTTAGTCGTATGTGGTTGCGGGAGCTTGAGACCCAGTACTTC,CASSPLSRMWLRELETQYF
TRBV30,NA,NA,TRBJ1-3,TGTGCCTGGAGTACTTTTCCAGTCTCTGGAAACACCATATATTTT,CAWSTFPVSGNTIYF
TRBV9,TRBD2,few,TRBJ2-1,TGTGCCAGCAGTCGGGGGGAGAGCTCCTACAATGAGCAGTTCTTC,CASSRGESSYNEQFF
TRBV4-3,NA,NA,TRBJ2-2,TGCGCCAGCAGCCAAGATATCCGTGAAGGGCCCGGGGAGCTGTTTTTT,CASSQDIREGPGELFF
TRBV10-1,TRBD1,few,TRBJ1-2,TGCGCCAGCAGCGAATGGGACAGGGGACGTGGCTACACCTTC,CASSEWDRGRGYTF
TRBV19,TRBD1,medium-sized,TRBJ1-5,TGTGCCAGTAGTACTCTGATCAGGGGGCCCAATCAGCCCCAGCATTTT,CASSTLIRGPNQPQHF
TRBV6-1,NA,NA,TRBJ2-3,TGTGCCACCACCTGGGGGGCCACAGATACGCAGTATTTT,CATTWGATDTQYF
TRBV6-5,NA,NA,TRBJ1-1,TGTGCCAGCAGTTACTCGATTGCCGGACTCGAAGCTTTCTTT,CASSYSIAGLEAFF
TRBV2,TRBD2,NA,TRBJ2-3,TGTGCCAGCAGGGGAACGGGGGGGGCAGATACGCAGTATTTT,CASRGTGGADTQYF
TRBV16,NA,NA,TRBJ2-1,TGTGCCAGCAGCCAATTCAAATCCAATGAGCAGTTCTTC,CASSQFKSNEQFF
TRBV6-6,TRBD1,NA,TRBJ1-4,TGTGCCAGCAGTCCCGAGACAGGGTTTGGTGAAAAACTGTTTTTT,CASSPETGFGEKLFF
TRBV5-6,NA,few,TRBJ2-3,TGTGCCAGCAGCGTGCGACGGACGGGCACAGATACGCAGTATTTT,CASSVRRTGTDTQYF
TRBV5-4,TRBD1,NA,TRBJ1-2,TGTGCCAGCAGTTGGGGACAGGGGGATGGCTACACCTTC,CASSWGQGDGYTF
TRBV11-1,TRBD2,NA,TRBJ2-7,TGTGCCAGCACGCCGAGCGGGAGCAACGAGCAGTACTTC,CASTPSGSNEQYF
TRBV7-9,NA,NA,TRBJ2-1,TGTGCCAGCAGTTCCTCGGGGGTCCATGAGCAGTTCTTC,CASSSSGVHEQFF
TRBV18,NA,NA,TRBJ2-7,TGTGCCAGCTCCCCTCGGACACTACCCTCCTACGAGCAGTACTTC,CASSPRTLPSYEQYF
TRBV18,NA,NA,TRBJ2-1,TGTGCCAGCTCACCTGCAAGTGGGGGCAACAATGAGCAGTTCTTC,CASSPASGGNNEQFF
TRBV28,NA,NA,TRBJ2-7,TGTGCCAGCAGTTTAACTTCCAGCTACGAGCAGTACTTC,CASSLTSSYEQYF
TRBV28,NA,NA,TRBJ1-5,TGTGCCGCCGCGGCAGATTATAGCAATCAGCCCCAGCATTTT,CAAAADYSNQPQHF
TRBV10-2,NA,NA,TRBJ1-1,TGCGCCAGCAGTGATATAAGGAGGGCCACTGAAGCTTTCTTT,CASSDIRRATEAFF
TRBV7-9,TRBD1,NA,TRBJ1-1,TGTGCCAGCAGCCGTAGAAAATCGGGACAGGGGCAGACTGAAGCTTTCTTT,CASSRRKSGQGQTEAFF
TRBV19,TRBD1,NA,TRBJ1-1,TGTGCCAGTAGTCCTACAGGGGGTAGAACTGAAGCTTTCTTT,CASSPTGGRTEAFF
TRBV4-1,TRBD2,NA,TRBJ2-1,TGCGCCAGCAGCCAAGGGGATGGCGGGGGGGCCGATGAGCAGTTCTTC,CASSQGDGGGADEQFF
TRBV4-1,NA,NA,TRBJ2-3,TGCGCCAGCAGCCAAGATCGTGACTTTGCGCAGTATTTT,CASSQDRDFAQYF
TRBV21-1,NA,few,TRBJ2-1,TGTGCCAGAGCAGGGTACAGTGAGCAGTTCTTC,CARAGYSEQFF
TRBV6-5,NA,NA,TRBJ2-1,TGTGCCAGCAGTTACGGATCCATTAACAATGAGCAGTTCTTC,CASSYGSINNEQFF
TRBV28,NA,once,TRBJ2-3,TGTGCCACTTCGACCTATGGCACAGATACGCAGTATTTT,CATSTYGTDTQYF
TRBV9,TRBD1,NA,TRBJ1-1,TGTGCCAGCAGCGTAGGGTCAGGGGGAACCACTGAAGCTTTCTTT,CASSVGSGGTTEAFF
TRBV2,TRBD1,few,TRBJ1-1,TGTGCCAGCACCAGACAAGGGACAGGGGATCTGGCTGGTGAAGCTTTCTTT,CASTRQGTGDLAGEAFF